These T cell receptor beta chains were read from a single sample in a study of blood T cell repertoires in COVID-19. Generated by immunoSEQ multiplex PCR, the TCRdb table keeps only in-frame clones and is missing some. The sample yields some 260,000 clones, roughly 88% seen once. The sequenced sample was peripheral blood. These receptors were obtained from a human donor in a cohort sampled during active COVID-19. The CDR3 runs from the conserved cysteine through the conserved F or W. A D gene is named only where the DNA matches it firmly.

cdr3_aa: CASSYSQGGHEQYF
v_call: TRBV6-5
d_call: TRBD1

cdr3_aa: CASSRRTGIYSGANVLTF
v_call: TRBV19
d_call: TRBD1

cdr3_aa: CASSLGYEQYF
v_call: TRBV25-1
d_call: NA

cdr3_aa: CASSLPTHRGAFF
v_call: TRBV28
d_call: NA

cdr3_aa: CASRWGGVNSPLHF
v_call: TRBV3-1/TRBV3-2
d_call: NA

cdr3_aa: CASSPLDREVYEQYF
v_call: TRBV18
d_call: TRBD1

cdr3_aa: CASNRDSSYEQYF
v_call: TRBV5-4
d_call: TRBD1

cdr3_aa: CASSIALLYSNQPQHF
v_call: TRBV19
d_call: NA

cdr3_aa: CATSDRRTDYGYTF
v_call: TRBV24-1
d_call: NA

cdr3_aa: CAIKRGLAYEQYF
v_call: TRBV28
d_call: NA

cdr3_aa: CASSQSPPPLAAGYEQYF
v_call: TRBV14
d_call: NA

cdr3_aa: CASSLAMNTGELFF
v_call: TRBV4-3
d_call: NA

cdr3_aa: CASSQSVTGVAAGSTF
v_call: TRBV5-1
d_call: NA

cdr3_aa: CASSVGGQINTEAFF
v_call: TRBV9
d_call: TRBD1

cdr3_aa: CASSQQGMINQPQHF
v_call: TRBV6-5
d_call: NA

cdr3_aa: CAWSVRDNQPQHF
v_call: TRBV30
d_call: NA

cdr3_aa: CASSPARGGDGYTF
v_call: TRBV19
d_call: NA

cdr3_aa: CASSLSSVYEAFF
v_call: TRBV27
d_call: NA

cdr3_aa: CASSQDQGAAGYEQYF
v_call: TRBV4-1
d_call: TRBD1

cdr3_aa: CASSPRTGRSSGANVLTF
v_call: TRBV28
d_call: NA

cdr3_aa: CASSRPGLENNEQFF
v_call: TRBV7-9
d_call: NA

cdr3_aa: CASSSTTGSYGYTF
v_call: TRBV6-2/TRBV6-3
d_call: TRBD1

cdr3_aa: CASSQAGTGPHSPLHF
v_call: TRBV3-1/TRBV3-2
d_call: TRBD1

cdr3_aa: CASSTVLEPIPKLFF
v_call: TRBV18
d_call: NA

cdr3_aa: CASRLGRGRATEAFF
v_call: TRBV27
d_call: NA

cdr3_aa: CASSFQTGANYGYTF
v_call: TRBV19
d_call: TRBD1

cdr3_aa: CASSLQGDTEAFF
v_call: TRBV19
d_call: TRBD1

cdr3_aa: CAWRNRGGFSGNTIYF
v_call: TRBV30
d_call: NA

cdr3_aa: CASSLTASYEQYF
v_call: TRBV7-2
d_call: NA